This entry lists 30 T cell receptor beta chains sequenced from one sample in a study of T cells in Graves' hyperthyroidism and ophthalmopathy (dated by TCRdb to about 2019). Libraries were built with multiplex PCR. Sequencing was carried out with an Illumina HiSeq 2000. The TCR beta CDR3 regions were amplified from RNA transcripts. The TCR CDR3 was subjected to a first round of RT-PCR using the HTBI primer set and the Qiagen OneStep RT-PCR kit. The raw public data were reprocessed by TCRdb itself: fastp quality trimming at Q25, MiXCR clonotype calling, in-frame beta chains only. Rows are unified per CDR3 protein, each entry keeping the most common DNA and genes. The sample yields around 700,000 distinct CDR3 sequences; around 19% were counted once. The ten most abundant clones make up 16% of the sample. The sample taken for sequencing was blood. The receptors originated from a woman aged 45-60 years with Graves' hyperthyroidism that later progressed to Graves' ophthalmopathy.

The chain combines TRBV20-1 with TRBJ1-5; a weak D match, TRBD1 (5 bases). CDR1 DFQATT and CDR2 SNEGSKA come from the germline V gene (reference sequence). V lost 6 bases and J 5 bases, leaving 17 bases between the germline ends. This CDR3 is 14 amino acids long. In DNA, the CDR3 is TGCAGTGCCGTCGGAGCAGGGAGACATCAGCCCCAGCATTTT. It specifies CSAVGAGRHQPQHF.

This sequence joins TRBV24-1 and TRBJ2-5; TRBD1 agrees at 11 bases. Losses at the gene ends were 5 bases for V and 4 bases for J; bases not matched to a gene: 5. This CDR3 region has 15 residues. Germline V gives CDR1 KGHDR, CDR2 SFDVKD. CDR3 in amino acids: CATSAPDRGRETQYF. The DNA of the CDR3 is TGTGCCACCAGTGCCCCGGACAGGGGGCGAGAGACCCAGTACTTC.

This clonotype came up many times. The CDR3 spells CASSSYTQNTEAFF. The DNA for the CDR3 is TGCGCCAGCAGCTCCTACACCCAGAACACTGAAGCTTTCTTT. J is TRBJ1-1 and V is TRBV5-1; D remains ambiguous. Trimming shortened V by 3 bases and J by 1 base, and 10 bases separated the two germline ends. This CDR3 has 14 residues. Germline-derived CDR1 and CDR2 are SGHRS and YFSETQ.

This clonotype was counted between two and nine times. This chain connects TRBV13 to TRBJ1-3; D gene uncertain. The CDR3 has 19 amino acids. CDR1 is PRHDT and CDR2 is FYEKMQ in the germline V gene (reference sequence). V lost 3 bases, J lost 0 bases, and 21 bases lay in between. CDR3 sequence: CASSFSTPVSVGSGNTIYF. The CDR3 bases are TGTGCCAGCAGCTTCTCAACGCCCGTAAGTGTGGGCTCTGGAAACACCATATATTTT.

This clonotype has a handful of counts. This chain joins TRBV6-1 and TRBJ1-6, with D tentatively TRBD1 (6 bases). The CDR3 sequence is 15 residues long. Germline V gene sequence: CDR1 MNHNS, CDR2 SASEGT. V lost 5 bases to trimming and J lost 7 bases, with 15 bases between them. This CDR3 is CASSQSGQRNSPLHF. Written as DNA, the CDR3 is TGTGCCAGCAGTCAGTCCGGACAGAGGAATTCACCCCTCCACTTT.

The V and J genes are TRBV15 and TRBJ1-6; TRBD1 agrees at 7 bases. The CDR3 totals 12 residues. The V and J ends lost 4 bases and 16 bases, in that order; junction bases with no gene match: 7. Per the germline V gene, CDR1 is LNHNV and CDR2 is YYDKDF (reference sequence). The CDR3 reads CATSNGQVELHF. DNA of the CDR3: TGTGCCACCAGCAATGGACAGGTCGAACTCCACTTT.

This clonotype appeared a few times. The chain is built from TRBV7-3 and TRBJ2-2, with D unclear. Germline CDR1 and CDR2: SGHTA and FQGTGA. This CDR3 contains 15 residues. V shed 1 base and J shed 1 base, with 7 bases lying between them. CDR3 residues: CASSLMGQNTGELFF. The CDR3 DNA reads TGTGCCAGCAGCTTAATGGGCCAGAACACCGGGGAGCTGTTTTTT.

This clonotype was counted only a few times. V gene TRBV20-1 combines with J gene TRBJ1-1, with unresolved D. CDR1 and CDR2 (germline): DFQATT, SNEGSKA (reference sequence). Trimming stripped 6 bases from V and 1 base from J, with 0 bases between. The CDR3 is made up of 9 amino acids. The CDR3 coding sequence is TGCAGTGCGAACACTGAAGCTTTCTTT. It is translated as CSANTEAFF.

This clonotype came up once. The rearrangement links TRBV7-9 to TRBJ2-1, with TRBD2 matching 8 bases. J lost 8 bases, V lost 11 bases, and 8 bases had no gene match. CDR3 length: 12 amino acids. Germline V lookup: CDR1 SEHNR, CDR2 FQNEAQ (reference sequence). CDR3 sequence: CAYPGGGYEQFF. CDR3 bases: TGTGCCTATCCGGGGGGGGGATATGAGCAGTTCTTC.

Here the CDR3 DNA reads TGTGCCAGCAGCCAAAGGGGGTACTCTGGAAACACCATATATTTT. It is translated as CASSQRGYSGNTIYF. The chain recombines TRBV12-3 or TRBV12-4 with TRBJ1-3, with D maybe TRBD1 (6 bases). V shed 6 bases and J shed 0 bases, with 12 bases lying between them. The CDR3 spans 15 residues.

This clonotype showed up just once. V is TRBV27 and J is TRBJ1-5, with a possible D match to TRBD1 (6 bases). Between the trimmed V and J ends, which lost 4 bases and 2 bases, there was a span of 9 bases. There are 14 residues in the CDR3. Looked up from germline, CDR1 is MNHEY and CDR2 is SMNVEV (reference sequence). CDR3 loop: CASSSGVGNQPQHF. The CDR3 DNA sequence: TGTGCCAGCAGTTCAGGGGTAGGCAATCAGCCCCAGCATTTT.

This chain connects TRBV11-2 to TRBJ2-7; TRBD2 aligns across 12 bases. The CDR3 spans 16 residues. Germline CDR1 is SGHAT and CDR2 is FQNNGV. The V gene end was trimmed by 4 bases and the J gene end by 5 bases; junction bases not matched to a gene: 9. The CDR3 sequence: CASSSRASGGADEQYF. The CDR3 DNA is TGTGCCAGCAGCTCCCGGGCTAGCGGGGGGGCCGACGAGCAGTACTTC.

CDR3 amino acids: CASSQAGTVVDNEQFF. Here the CDR3 DNA reads TGTGCCAGCAGCCAAGCCGGGACAGTTGTGGACAATGAGCAGTTCTTC. The gene calls are TRBV14 and TRBJ2-1, with TRBD1 identical over 7 bases. The CDR3 is made up of 16 amino acids. The J segment lost 5 bases and the V segment lost 1 base, leaving 8 bases of the junction unmatched. Germline CDR1 SGHDN, CDR2 FVKESK.

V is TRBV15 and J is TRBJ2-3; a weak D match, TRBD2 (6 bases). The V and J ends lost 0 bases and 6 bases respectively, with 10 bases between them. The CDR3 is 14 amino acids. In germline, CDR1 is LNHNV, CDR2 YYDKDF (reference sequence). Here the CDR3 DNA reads TGTGCCACCAGCAGAGAAGCGGGTGGGGATACGCAGTATTTT. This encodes CATSREAGGDTQYF.

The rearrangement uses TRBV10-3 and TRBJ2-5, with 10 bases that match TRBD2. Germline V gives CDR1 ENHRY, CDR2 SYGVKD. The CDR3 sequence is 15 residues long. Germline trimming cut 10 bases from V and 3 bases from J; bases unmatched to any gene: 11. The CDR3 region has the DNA TGTGCCACCTACCCCGGGGGACTAGCGAAAGAGACCCAGTACTTC. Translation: CATYPGGLAKETQYF.

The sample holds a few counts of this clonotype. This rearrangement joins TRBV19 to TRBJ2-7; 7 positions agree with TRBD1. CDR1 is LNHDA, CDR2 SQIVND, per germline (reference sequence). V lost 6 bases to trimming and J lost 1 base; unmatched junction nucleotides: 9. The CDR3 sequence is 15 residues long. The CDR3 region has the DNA TGTGCCAGTAGCCTCCTCGGGACAGATTCCTACGAGCAGTACTTC. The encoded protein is CASSLLGTDSYEQYF.

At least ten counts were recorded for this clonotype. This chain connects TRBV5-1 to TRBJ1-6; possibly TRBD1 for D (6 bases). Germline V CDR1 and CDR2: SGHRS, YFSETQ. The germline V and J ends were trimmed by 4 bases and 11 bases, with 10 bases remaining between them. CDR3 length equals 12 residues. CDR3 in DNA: TGCGCCAGCAGCCTGACAGGAGCACCCCTCCACTTT. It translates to CASSLTGAPLHF.

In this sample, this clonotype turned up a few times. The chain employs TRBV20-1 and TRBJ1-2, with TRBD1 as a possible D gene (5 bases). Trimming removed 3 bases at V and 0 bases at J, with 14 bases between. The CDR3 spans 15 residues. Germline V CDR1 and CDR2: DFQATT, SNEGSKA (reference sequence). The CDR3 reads CSARGLGLANYGYTF. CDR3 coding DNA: TGCAGTGCTAGGGGCTTGGGGCTGGCTAACTATGGCTACACCTTC.

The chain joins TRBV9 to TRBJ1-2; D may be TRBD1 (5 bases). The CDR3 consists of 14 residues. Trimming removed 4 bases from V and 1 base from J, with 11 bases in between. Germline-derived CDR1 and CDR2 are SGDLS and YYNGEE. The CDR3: CASSLRQINYGYTF. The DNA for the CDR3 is TGTGCCAGCAGCCTCAGACAGATTAACTATGGCTACACCTTC.

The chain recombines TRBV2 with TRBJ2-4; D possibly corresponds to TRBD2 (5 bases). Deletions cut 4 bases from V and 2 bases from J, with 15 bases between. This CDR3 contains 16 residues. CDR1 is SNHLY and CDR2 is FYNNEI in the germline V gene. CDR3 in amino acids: CASSARALVSKNIQYF. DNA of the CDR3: TGTGCCAGCAGTGCGAGGGCCCTGGTATCCAAAAACATTCAGTACTTC.

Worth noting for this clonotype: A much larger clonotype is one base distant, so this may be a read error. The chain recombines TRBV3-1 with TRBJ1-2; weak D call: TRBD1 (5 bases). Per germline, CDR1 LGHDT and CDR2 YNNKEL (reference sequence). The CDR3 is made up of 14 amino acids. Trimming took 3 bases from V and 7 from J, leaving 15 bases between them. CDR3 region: CASSHRTRGFGYTF. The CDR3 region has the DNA TGTGCCAGCAGCCATCGGACAAGGGGCTTTGGCTACACCTTC.

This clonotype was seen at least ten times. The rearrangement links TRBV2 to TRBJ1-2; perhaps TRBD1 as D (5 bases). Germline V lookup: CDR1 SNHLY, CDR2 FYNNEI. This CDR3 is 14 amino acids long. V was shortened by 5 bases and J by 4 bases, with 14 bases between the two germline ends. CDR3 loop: CASSWDPRGYGYTF. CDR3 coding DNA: TGTGCCAGCAGTTGGGACCCCCGAGGCTATGGCTACACCTTC.

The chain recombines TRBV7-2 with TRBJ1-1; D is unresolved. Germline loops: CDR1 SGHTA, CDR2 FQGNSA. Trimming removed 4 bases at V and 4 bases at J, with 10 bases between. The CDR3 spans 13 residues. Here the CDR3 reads CASSSRLATEAFF. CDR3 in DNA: TGTGCCAGCAGCTCCCGGTTGGCCACTGAAGCTTTCTTT.

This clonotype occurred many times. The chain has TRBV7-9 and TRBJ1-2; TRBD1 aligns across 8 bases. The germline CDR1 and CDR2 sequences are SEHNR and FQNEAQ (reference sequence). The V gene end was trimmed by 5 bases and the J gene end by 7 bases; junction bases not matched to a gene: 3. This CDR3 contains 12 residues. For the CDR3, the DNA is TGTGCCAGCAGCACAACAGGGGGTGGCTACACCTTC. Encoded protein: CASSTTGGGYTF.

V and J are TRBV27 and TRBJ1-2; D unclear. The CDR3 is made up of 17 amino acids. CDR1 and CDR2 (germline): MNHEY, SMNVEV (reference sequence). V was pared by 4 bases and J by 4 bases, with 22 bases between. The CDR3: CASSSLVRIPPPYGYTF. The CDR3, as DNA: TGTGCCAGCAGTTCCCTCGTTCGAATCCCTCCGCCCTATGGCTACACCTTC.

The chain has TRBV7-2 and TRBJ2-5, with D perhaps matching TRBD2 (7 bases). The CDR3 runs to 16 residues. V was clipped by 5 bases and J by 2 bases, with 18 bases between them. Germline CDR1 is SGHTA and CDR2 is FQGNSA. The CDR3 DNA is TGTGCCAGCAGCCAGAGTTCTGGGAGGGGGCAAGAGACCCAGTACTTC. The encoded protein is CASSQSSGRGQETQYF.

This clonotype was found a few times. The chain's CDR3 is CASSVDLSAYEQYF. The CDR3 DNA follows: TGTGCCAGCAGCGTAGACCTATCGGCCTACGAGCAGTACTTC. The chain uses TRBV9 and TRBJ2-7; D gene uncertain. Germline V CDR1 and CDR2: SGDLS, YYNGEE. The CDR3 has 14 residues. V lost 0 bases and J lost 2, with 9 bases in between.

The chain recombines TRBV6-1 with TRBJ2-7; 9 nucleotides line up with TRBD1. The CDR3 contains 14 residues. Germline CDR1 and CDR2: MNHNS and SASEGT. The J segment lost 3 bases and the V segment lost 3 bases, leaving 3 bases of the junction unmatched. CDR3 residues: CASSDGQGIYEQYF. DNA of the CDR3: TGTGCCAGCAGTGACGGACAGGGGATCTACGAGCAGTACTTC.

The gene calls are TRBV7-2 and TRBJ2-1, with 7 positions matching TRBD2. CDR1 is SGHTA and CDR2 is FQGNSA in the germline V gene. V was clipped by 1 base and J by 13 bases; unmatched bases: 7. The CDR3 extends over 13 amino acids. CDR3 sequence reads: CASSLGGGGDQFF. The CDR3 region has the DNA TGTGCCAGCAGCTTAGGTGGTGGGGGGGATCAGTTCTTC.

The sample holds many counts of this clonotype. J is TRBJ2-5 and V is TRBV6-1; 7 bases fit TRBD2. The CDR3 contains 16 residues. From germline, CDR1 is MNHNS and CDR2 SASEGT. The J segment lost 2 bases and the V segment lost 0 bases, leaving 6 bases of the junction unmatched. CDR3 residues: CASSEALAGEQETQYF. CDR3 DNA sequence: TGTGCCAGCAGTGAAGCGCTTGCGGGGGAACAAGAGACCCAGTACTTC.